These 8 T cell receptor beta chains were sequenced from one sample in a study of cytomegalovirus exposure and HLA in healthy donors. Primers: 60 Vbeta forward and 13 Jbeta reverse. Libraries were prepared by immunoSEQ multiplex PCR; TCRdb keeps only in-frame clonotypes and omits some of them. The sample includes 150,000 to 200,000 clones, approximately 80% of them seen just once. Sequencing used PBMCs. These receptors all come from a man between 50 and 59 years old in good health and CMV-seropositive.

The chain has TRBV19 and TRBJ1-5; possible D gene TRBD1, 5 bases. This CDR3 is 19 amino acids long. Germline-derived CDR1 and CDR2 are LNHDA and SQIVND (reference sequence). The V end was cut by 4 bases, the J end by 0 bases, with 22 bases between. CDR3 protein: CASSSRAPGAGNSNQPQHF. The CDR3 DNA is TGTGCCAGTAGTAGTAGGGCTCCTGGGGCTGGGAATAGCAATCAGCCCCAGCATTTT.

The rearrangement uses TRBV5-6 and TRBJ1-1; a weak D match, TRBD1 (6 bases). The CDR3 has 15 amino acids. Trimming took off 2 bases at V and 3 bases at J, with 14 bases between the two ends. Germline CDR1 SGHDT, CDR2 YYEEEE. As DNA, the CDR3 is TGTGCCAGCAGCTTCCGGACAGTGGGGTACACTGAAGCTTTCTTT. Protein: CASSFRTVGYTEAFF.

In the case of this clone: At one of its ends the junction is not consistent with the germline gene, which may arise from a read error. The J gene is TRBJ2-3, the V gene TRBV7-7; D is undetermined. Germline CDR1 is SSHAT and CDR2 is FNYEAQ (reference sequence). The CDR3 runs 14 residues. The CDR3 DNA sequence: TGTGCTAGCAGCTTGAGTCTCCTCACAGATACGCAGTATTTT. It is translated as CASSLSLLTDTQYF.

CDR3 bases: TGTGCCAGTAGTATAGGGGCAGGGGGCGGCCAGCCCCAGCATTTT. It codes for CASSIGAGGGQPQHF. V and J are TRBV19 and TRBJ1-5; 8 bases match TRBD1. Losses at the gene ends were 1 base for V and 7 bases for J; bases not matched to a gene: 6. This CDR3 region has 15 residues. The germline V gene encodes CDR1 LNHDA and CDR2 SQIVND (reference sequence).

The chain is built from TRBV15 and TRBJ2-3; 13 nucleotides line up with TRBD2. Germline V gene lookup returns CDR1 LNHNV and CDR2 YYDKDF (reference sequence). Germline trimming cut 5 bases from V and 2 bases from J; bases unmatched to any gene: 7. The CDR3 runs to 17 residues. The CDR3 region has the DNA TGTGCCACCAGCGAAGGTGGGACTAGCGGGAACACAGATACGCAGTATTTT. This sequence encodes CATSEGGTSGNTDTQYF.

The genes are TRBV6-1 and TRBJ1-4; possibly TRBD1 for D (5 bases). Germline V gene data show CDR1 as MNHNS and CDR2 as SASEGT. There are 16 residues in the CDR3. V lost 1 base and J 5 bases, leaving 14 bases between the germline ends. CDR3 coding DNA: TGTGCCAGCAGTGAAGATTTCGTCAGGGTCAATGAAAAACTGTTTTTT. Translated: CASSEDFVRVNEKLFF.

The CDR3 region is CASSIDRSSYEQYF. The CDR3 region has the DNA TGTGCCAGCAGTATCGACAGGAGCTCCTACGAGCAGTACTTC. The chain combines TRBV2 with TRBJ2-7, with D possibly TRBD1 on 6 matching bases. This CDR3 has 14 amino acids. Germline V lookup: CDR1 SNHLY, CDR2 FYNNEI. Trimming removed 5 bases at V and 0 bases at J, with 11 bases between. The full variable domain, in which reference TRBV2 and TRBJ2-7 provide the parts outside the CDR3, is EPEVTQTPSHQVTQMGQEVILRCVPISNHLYFYWYRQILGQKVEFLVSFYNNEISEKSEIFDDQFSVERPDGSNFTLKIRSTKLEDSAMYFCASSIDRSSYEQYFGPGTRLTVT.

This sequence joins TRBV2 and TRBJ2-5, with 12 nucleotides matching TRBD2. Germline CDR1 and CDR2: SNHLY and FYNNEI. V gave up 8 bases and J gave up 3 bases; unmatched junction bases: 1. CDR3 length: 13 residues. CDR3 region: CASRTSGKETQYF. DNA of the CDR3: TGTGCCAGCCGGACTAGCGGGAAAGAGACCCAGTACTTC. The complete variable domain, with remaining parts taken from reference TRBV2 and TRBJ2-5, reads EPEVTQTPSHQVTQMGQEVILRCVPISNHLYFYWYRQILGQKVEFLVSFYNNEISEKSEIFDDQFSVERPDGSNFTLKIRSTKLEDSAMYFCASRTSGKETQYFGPGTRLLVL.